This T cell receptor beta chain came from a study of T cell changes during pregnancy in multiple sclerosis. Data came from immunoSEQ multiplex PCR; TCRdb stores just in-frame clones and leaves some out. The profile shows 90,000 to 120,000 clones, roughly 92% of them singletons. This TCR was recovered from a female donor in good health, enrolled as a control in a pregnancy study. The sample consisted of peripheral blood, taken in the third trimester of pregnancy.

Here the CDR3 reads CASSLYAGVVAWETQYF. CDR3 DNA sequence: TGTGCCAGCAGCTTATATGCAGGGGTGGTGGCGTGGGAGACCCAGTACTTC. The chain uses TRBV11-2 and TRBJ2-5; D is possibly TRBD1 (6 bases). This CDR3 is built from 17 residues. Germline V CDR1 and CDR2: SGHAT, FQNNGV. The V end lost 2 bases, the J end lost 5 bases, and 21 bases lay between the germline ends.